This T cell receptor beta chain is from a study of radiotherapy plus CTLA-4 blockade in lung cancer. CDR1 and CDR2 (germline): SGDLS, YYNGEE. CDR3 length: 22 residues. V lost 4 bases to trimming and J lost 5 bases; unmatched junction nucleotides: 24. TCRdb's copy holds only in-frame clones and misses some; the assay was immunoSEQ multiplex PCR. The table shows about 120,000 clones, with over 65% occurring only once. The sequencing here drew on peripheral blood, taken from a patient treated with radiotherapy plus ipilimumab. The rearrangement joins TRBV9 to TRBJ2-3; 14 nucleotides line up with TRBD2. The source of this sequence is a human donor with non-small cell lung cancer that progressed on radiotherapy plus ipilimumab. Some clones in this sample may be carry-over from other donors' samples. In DNA form, the CDR3 reads TGTGCCAGCAGCCAAACGACCATGACTAGCGGGGGGGCGGCATTTACCGGAGATACGCAGTATTTT. This sequence encodes CASSQTTMTSGGAAFTGDTQYF.